The present TCR beta chain was sequenced within a study of cytomegalovirus exposure and HLA in healthy donors. Points from the study as a whole: Reportedly, HLA-A and HLA-B alleles of most subjects were accurately predicted from TCR beta.

PCR primers comprised 60 Vbeta and 13 Jbeta primers. TCRdb's copy holds only in-frame clones and misses some; the assay was immunoSEQ multiplex PCR. The sample carries 150,000 to 200,000 clones, about four fifths recorded once. This clone was detected only once. Its specificity is unknown. CDR3 size: 16 residues. V shed 6 bases and J shed 6 bases, with 21 bases lying between them. The germline V gene has CDR1 MDHEN and CDR2 SYDVKM. The specimen was PBMCs. J is TRBJ1-5 and V is TRBV28; the D is unclear. The TCR was taken from a woman under 30 in good health and CMV-seropositive. As DNA, the CDR3 is TGTGCCAGCAGCCCTTCGGAACTGGAGGTTGTTCAGCCCCAGCATTTT. Translating gives CASSPSELEVVQPQHF.